This TCR beta chain originates from a study of response to subunit inactivated influenza vaccine. Points from the study as a whole: The authors offered the suggestion that each seasonal influenza vaccination recruits few new T cells.

Germline CDR1 and CDR2: SGHRS and YFSETQ. The CDR3 length is 16 residues. V was clipped by 3 bases and J by 1 base, with 15 bases between them. This clonotype has a handful of counts. Antigen: not known. MiXCR, run by TCRdb on the RT-PCR reads, gives a single entry per CDR3 protein. The table lists more than 700,000 distinct CDR3 sequences, approximately 22% of them singletons. The V call is TRBV5-1, the J call TRBJ2-3; no reliable D call. The receptor was isolated from a man aged 50 to 60 who received an inactivated influenza vaccine. Source: PBMCs from blood, taken 4 to 6 days after vaccination. The CDR3 DNA sequence: TGCGCCAGCAGCTCAACAAAGGGTCCTGGCACAGATACGCAGTATTTT. Protein sequence: CASSSTKGPGTDTQYF.